This entry concerns a single T cell receptor beta chain. As yet, its antigen is unknown. The data are from a study of cytomegalovirus exposure and HLA in healthy donors. Study outcomes and limitations: Cytomegalovirus status, reportedly, was diagnosed with high specificity and sensitivity by the classifier.

The germline gives CDR1 SNHLY, CDR2 FYNNEI. The trim removed 5 bases at V and 4 bases at J, leaving 8 bases unmatched. This CDR3 contains 15 residues. Sequencing used immunoSEQ multiplex PCR; TCRdb keeps in-frame clones, though not all of them. Found here are about 200,000 clones, roughly 85% of them singletons; the top ten hold 5.5% to 6.5%. V usage is TRBV2 and J usage is TRBJ1-2; TRBD1 matches at 9 bases. Material: PBMCs. The TCR sequence derives from a woman younger than 35 in good health and CMV-seronegative. In DNA form, the CDR3 reads TGTGCCAGCAGTTCCCCGGGACAGGGTCTCTATGGCTACACCTTC. Amino acids: CASSSPGQGLYGYTF.